Shown below are 9 T cell receptor beta chains from a single sample sequenced in a study of Graves' ophthalmopathy and Graves' hyperthyroidism. Amplification of the TCR beta CDR3 regions used RNA transcripts (as template). Amplification began with first-round RT-PCR using HTBI primers, then second-round multiplex PCR was performed. Via MiXCR, TCRdb re-called the multiplex PCR reads, giving one row per CDR3 protein. The table shows some 350,000 distinct CDR3 sequences, with 17% occurring only once. Source material: peripheral blood. All receptors come from an adult woman with stable Graves' hyperthyroidism.

The sample holds many counts of this clonotype. The chain links TRBV19 to TRBJ2-2; maybe TRBD1 (6 bases). CDR1 LNHDA and CDR2 SQIVND come from the germline V gene (reference sequence). The V gene lost 7 bases and the J gene lost 0 bases, with 15 bases spanning the gap. The CDR3 runs 16 residues. The CDR3 loop reads CASTPGQGPNTGELFF. In nucleotides, the CDR3 is TGTGCCAGTACCCCGGGTCAGGGGCCGAACACCGGGGAGCTGTTTTTT.

This clonotype showed up many times. V gene TRBV10-2 combines with J gene TRBJ2-7; D call uncertain. V lost 0 bases, J lost 6 bases, and 9 bases lay in between. The CDR3 loop spans 13 amino acids. Per the germline V gene, CDR1 is WSHSY and CDR2 is SAAADI. Written as DNA, the CDR3 is TGCGCCAGCAGTGAGTCCGAGAGGTCCGAGCAGTACTTC. Its protein is CASSESERSEQYF.

This clonotype was seen at least ten times. V usage is TRBV5-1 and J usage is TRBJ2-2; D remains unclear. This CDR3 contains 15 residues. Trimming removed 1 base from V and 2 bases from J, with 9 bases in between. Looked up from germline, CDR1 is SGHRS and CDR2 is YFSETQ. CDR3 DNA sequence: TGCGCCAGCAGCTTGTTTTTCGGAAACACCGGGGAGCTGTTTTTT. This sequence encodes CASSLFFGNTGELFF.

This clonotype was seen repeatedly, ten times or more. V usage is TRBV11-1 and J usage is TRBJ2-7; maybe TRBD1 (5 bases). The V gene lost 5 bases and the J gene lost 0 bases, with 17 bases spanning the gap. Germline CDR1 is SGHAT and CDR2 is FQDESV (reference sequence). There are 16 residues in the CDR3. This chain's CDR3 is CASSSLKTAISYEQYF. As DNA, the CDR3 is TGTGCCAGCAGCAGTTTAAAGACAGCGATCTCCTACGAGCAGTACTTC.

The sample holds many counts of this clonotype. This sequence joins TRBV6-2 or TRBV6-3 and TRBJ1-5, with D uncertain. The germline V gene has CDR1 MNHEY and CDR2 SVGEGT. The V end was cut by 2 bases, the J end by 1 base, with 12 bases between. CDR3 length equals 16 residues. CDR3 loop: CASSYVPQRSNQPQHF. The CDR3 nucleotides read TGTGCCAGCAGTTACGTCCCTCAGCGGAGCAATCAGCCCCAGCATTTT.

This clonotype was detected ten times or more. The J gene is TRBJ1-1, the V gene TRBV7-6, with 9 bases lining up with TRBD1. This CDR3 region has 15 residues. V was pared by 5 bases and J by 2 bases, with 6 bases of the junction left unmatched. CDR1 and CDR2 (germline): SGHVS, FNYEAQ. The CDR3 reads CASSGPTGGNTEAFF. CDR3 nucleotide sequence: TGTGCCAGCAGCGGCCCGACAGGGGGAAACACTGAAGCTTTCTTT.

This clonotype has at least ten counts. V and J are TRBV5-6 and TRBJ2-7; 7 bases line up with TRBD1. This CDR3 has 15 amino acids. Germline V lookup: CDR1 SGHDT, CDR2 YYEEEE. V was clipped by 4 bases and J by 0 bases; unmatched bases: 7. DNA of the CDR3: TGTGCCAGCAGCCAAATGACAGGGTACTCCTACGAGCAGTACTTC. Translated, it gives CASSQMTGYSYEQYF.

This clonotype was counted at least ten times. The rearrangement joins TRBV6-2 or TRBV6-3 to TRBJ2-7; 10 bases map to TRBD2. Germline loops: CDR1 MNHEY, CDR2 SVGEGT. This CDR3 spans 12 amino acids. The V gene end was trimmed by 8 bases and the J gene end by 6 bases; junction bases not matched to a gene: 4. CDR3 region: CASASGGFEQYF. CDR3 sequence (DNA): TGTGCCAGCGCTAGCGGGGGCTTCGAGCAGTACTTC.

This chain connects TRBV12-3 or TRBV12-4 to TRBJ1-2; a weak D match, TRBD1 (6 bases). Deletions cut 10 bases from V and 1 base from J, with 16 bases between. This CDR3 contains 14 residues. The CDR3 here is CATSEGEINYGYTF. CDR3 coding DNA: TGTGCCACCTCTGAGGGGGAAATTAACTATGGCTACACCTTC.